One sample yielded the 21 T cell receptor beta chains listed below, sequenced in a study of cytomegalovirus exposure and HLA in healthy donors. PCR was performed using 60 Vbeta and 13 Jbeta primers. The assay was immunoSEQ multiplex PCR, and TCRdb's table has in-frame clones only and misses some. The sample carries 110,000 to 150,000 clones, roughly four fifths recorded once. Sequenced sample: PBMCs. All receptors derive from a male donor in good health and CMV-seronegative.

The chain recombines TRBV15 with TRBJ2-3; 10 nucleotides line up with TRBD2. Germline V gene lookup returns CDR1 LNHNV and CDR2 YYDKDF (reference sequence). There are 16 residues in the CDR3. V shed 4 bases, J shed 4 bases, and the junction held 8 bases outside the gene matches. The CDR3 nucleotides read TGTGCCACCAGCATGACGAGCGGGAGGGCCCCAGATACGCAGTATTTT. This gives the protein CATSMTSGRAPDTQYF. Together with reference TRBV15 and TRBJ2-3, the CDR3 gives the full variable domain: DAMVIQNPRYQVTQFGKPVTLSCSQTLNHNVMYWYQQKSSQAPKLLFHYYDKDFNNEADTPDNFQSRRPNTSFCFLDIRSPGLGDTAMYLCATSMTSGRAPDTQYFGPGTRLTVL.

This chain links TRBV4-3 with TRBJ1-4, with 10 nucleotides matching TRBD1. J gave up 8 bases and V 7 bases, and 13 bases lay outside the gene matches. In germline, CDR1 is LGHNA, CDR2 YSLEER. This CDR3 is 16 amino acids long. In nucleotides, the CDR3 is TGCGCCAGCAACCCCGCGCGTGGGACAGGGGACGAAAAACTGTTTTTT. It encodes CASNPARGTGDEKLFF.

V and J are TRBV15 and TRBJ1-5, with 10 bases matching TRBD1. The V and J ends lost 7 bases and 5 bases, in that order; junction bases with no gene match: 8. Germline-derived CDR1 and CDR2 are LNHNV and YYDKDF (reference sequence). CDR3 length: 15 residues. CDR3 nucleotides: TGTGCCACCACCGGAGACAGGGGGCAAGATCAGCCCCAGCATTTT. Translation gives CATTGDRGQDQPQHF. Full variable domain (outside the CDR3, taken from reference TRBV15 and TRBJ1-5): DAMVIQNPRYQVTQFGKPVTLSCSQTLNHNVMYWYQQKSSQAPKLLFHYYDKDFNNEADTPDNFQSRRPNTSFCFLDIRSPGLGDTAMYLCATTGDRGQDQPQHFGDGTRLSIL.

This clone was seen a few times. The chain employs TRBV7-4 and TRBJ1-1; D perhaps matches TRBD1 (5 bases). Germline assignment: CDR1 SGHVT and CDR2 SQSDAQ. This CDR3 region has 11 residues. Trimming took 9 bases from V and 3 from J, leaving 8 bases between them. The CDR3 bases are TGTGCCAGGGACACGGACACTGAAGCTTTCTTT. Protein: CARDTDTEAFF.

This chain connects TRBV6-5 to TRBJ2-5; possibly TRBD1 for D (5 bases). This CDR3 has 13 residues. The V gene lost 6 bases and the J gene lost 1 base, with 9 bases spanning the gap. Germline CDR1 reads MNHEY; CDR2 reads SVGAGI. The CDR3 bases are TGTGCCAGCAGCTCTCAGGGCCAAGAGACCCAGTACTTC. Its translation is CASSSQGQETQYF.

CDR3 region: CASSGVRSSYEQYF. The CDR3 DNA sequence: TGTGCCAGCAGCGGGGTCAGGAGCTCCTACGAGCAGTACTTC. V gene TRBV25-1 combines with J gene TRBJ2-7; TRBD2 might be the D (5 bases). Trimming pared 6 bases from V and 0 bases from J, leaving 12 bases between. Germline-derived CDR1 and CDR2 are MGHDK and SYGVNS. The length of the CDR3 is 14 residues.

This rearrangement joins TRBV28 to TRBJ1-5; 9 bases agree with TRBD1. CDR3 length equals 15 residues. Germline V gene data show CDR1 as MDHEN and CDR2 as SYDVKM. The V gene end was trimmed by 5 bases and the J gene end by 7 bases; junction bases not matched to a gene: 9. CDR3 DNA: TGTGCCAGCAGTCCGACAGGGGGGGGTATACAGCCCCAGCATTTT. The encoded protein is CASSPTGGGIQPQHF.

V usage is TRBV27 and J usage is TRBJ2-7; 10 bases match TRBD1. Per the germline V gene, CDR1 is MNHEY and CDR2 is SMNVEV (reference sequence). The CDR3 covers 17 residues. The trim removed 5 bases at V and 3 bases at J, leaving 13 bases unmatched. This CDR3 is CASSLRAIGTGVYEQYF. CDR3 nucleotide sequence: TGTGCCAGCAGTCTAAGGGCTATAGGGACAGGGGTCTACGAGCAGTACTTC.

The rearrangement uses TRBV19 and TRBJ1-4; 8 nucleotides line up with TRBD1. Germline V lookup: CDR1 LNHDA, CDR2 SQIVND (reference sequence). V trimming: 6 bases; J trimming: 1 base; junction bases outside the gene matches: 7. The CDR3 contains 16 residues. The CDR3 protein is CASRTDRGGTNEKLFF. The DNA for the CDR3 is TGTGCCAGTAGGACAGACAGGGGTGGAACTAATGAAAAACTGTTTTTT.

The chain links TRBV19 to TRBJ2-3, with 7 nucleotides matching TRBD2. The germline V gene has CDR1 LNHDA and CDR2 SQIVND (reference sequence). V shed 9 bases and J 5 bases; nucleotides not matched to a gene: 17. This CDR3 spans 16 amino acids. Here the CDR3 reads CASSPSGGLAGDTQYF. The CDR3 DNA sequence: TGTGCCAGCTCCCCCAGCGGCGGGTTAGCGGGAGATACGCAGTATTTT.

There are a few counts of this clone. The gene calls are TRBV1 and TRBJ1-6; TRBD1, the D gene given by the table, was not confirmed from the DNA. TRBV1 is given as a pseudogene. This CDR3 has 20 amino acids. The CDR3 DNA reads as TGCACCAGCAGCCTTGGAGCGGGACAGGGACGGATAGGCACGGGTTCACCCCTCCACTTT. Translating gives CTSSLGAGQGRIGTGSPLHF.

The J gene is TRBJ2-3, the V gene TRBV6-6; TRBD1 matches 9 bases. Looked up from germline, CDR1 is MNHNY and CDR2 is SVGAGI (reference sequence). V gave up 5 bases and J gave up 1 base; unmatched junction bases: 1. This CDR3 contains 14 residues. CDR3 in DNA: TGTGCCAGCAGTAGGGACAGGGGCACAGATACGCAGTATTTT. Its translation is CASSRDRGTDTQYF.

This clone has a single count. J is TRBJ2-6 and V is TRBV13; possibly TRBD1 for D (5 bases). V was cut by 5 bases and J by 0 bases, with 8 bases left in between. Germline V gives CDR1 PRHDT, CDR2 FYEKMQ (reference sequence). This CDR3 comprises 15 residues. The CDR3 region is CASSPDSSGANVLTF. For the CDR3, the DNA is TGTGCCAGCAGCCCAGACAGCTCTGGGGCCAACGTCCTGACTTTC.

The chain recombines TRBV21-1 with TRBJ2-4; the table's D call, TRBD1, was not checked against the DNA. TRBV21-1 is annotated as a pseudogene. This CDR3 region has 17 residues. The chain's CDR3 is CASSTRDREGAKNIQYF. The CDR3 DNA is TGTGCCAGCAGCACCCGGGACAGGGAAGGAGCCAAAAACATTCAGTACTTC.

The rearrangement uses TRBV9 and TRBJ2-7; TRBD2 aligns across 8 bases. The V and J ends lost 0 bases and 0 bases, in that order; junction bases with no gene match: 5. The CDR3 runs to 16 residues. The germline gives CDR1 SGDLS, CDR2 YYNGEE. The CDR3 is CASSVGGSGNSYEQYF. CDR3 DNA sequence: TGTGCCAGCAGCGTAGGAGGTAGCGGGAACTCCTACGAGCAGTACTTC.

The chain uses TRBV18 and TRBJ2-7, with D possibly matching TRBD2 (5 bases). The V and J ends lost 3 bases and 3 bases respectively, with 15 bases between them. The CDR3 covers 15 residues. Germline assignment: CDR1 KGHSH and CDR2 LQKENI. The CDR3 sequence: CASSPLDSLLYEQYF. Here the CDR3 DNA reads TGTGCCAGCTCACCTTTGGACTCTCTCCTCTACGAGCAGTACTTC. Full variable domain (remainder filled in from reference TRBV18 and TRBJ2-7): NAGVMQNPRHLVRRRGQEARLRCSPMKGHSHVYWYRQLPEEGLKFMVYLQKENIIDESGMPKERFSAEFPKEGPSILRIQQVVRGDSAAYFCASSPLDSLLYEQYFGPGTRLTVT.

This clone was counted a single time. The rearrangement joins TRBV11-2 to TRBJ2-3; D possibly corresponds to TRBD2 (5 bases). The CDR3 has 13 amino acids. Germline CDR1 and CDR2: SGHAT and FQNNGV. Trimming pared 2 bases from V and 8 bases from J, leaving 11 bases between. The CDR3, as DNA: TGTGCCAGCAGCTTAACTAGTTTAGGTACGCAGTATTTT. Protein sequence: CASSLTSLGTQYF.

This clone has just a few counts. V usage is TRBV5-1 and J usage is TRBJ1-1, with TRBD1 as a possible D gene (6 bases). CDR3 length equals 15 residues. In germline, CDR1 is SGHRS, CDR2 YFSETQ. The V end was cut by 2 bases, the J end by 4 bases, with 15 bases between. The CDR3 sequence is CASSLIGGGSTEAFF. CDR3 sequence (DNA): TGCGCCAGCAGCTTAATCGGGGGCGGGAGCACTGAAGCTTTCTTT.

The chain has TRBV18 and TRBJ2-7; the D gene is possibly TRBD1 (6 bases). The CDR3 is 14 residues long. The germline V and J ends were trimmed by 2 bases and 2 bases, with 10 bases remaining between them. Germline V gene sequence: CDR1 KGHSH, CDR2 LQKENI. CDR3 amino acids: CASSPWDTTYEQYF. DNA of the CDR3: TGTGCCAGCTCACCATGGGACACAACCTACGAGCAGTACTTC.

The chain recombines TRBV4-1 with TRBJ1-1; tentative D call: TRBD1 (6 bases). The CDR3 has 14 residues. Trimming left V 0 bases short and J 6 bases short, with 11 bases between. The germline V gene encodes CDR1 MGHRA and CDR2 YSYEKL. DNA of the CDR3: TGCGCCAGCAGCCAAGATGCAGGGGTCCCTGAAGCTTTCTTT. This sequence encodes CASSQDAGVPEAFF.

The chain carries TRBV11-2 and TRBJ1-5; D is perhaps TRBD1 (6 bases). V was cut by 4 bases and J by 3 bases, with 16 bases left in between. This CDR3 spans 16 amino acids. Germline V lookup: CDR1 SGHAT, CDR2 FQNNGV. The CDR3 region is CASSSTGIAVNQPQHF. CDR3 nucleotide sequence: TGTGCCAGCAGCTCAACAGGGATCGCAGTCAATCAGCCCCAGCATTTT. Drawing the rest from reference TRBV11-2 and TRBJ1-5, the complete variable domain is EAGVAQSPRYKIIEKRQSVAFWCNPISGHATLYWYQQILGQGPKLLIQFQNNGVVDDSQLPKDRFSAERLKGVDSTLKIQPAKLEDSAVYLCASSSTGIAVNQPQHFGDGTRLSIL.